The 30 T cell receptor beta chains below all came from one sample that was sequenced in a study of T cells in Graves' hyperthyroidism and ophthalmopathy. The source material, RNA transcripts, was used to amplify TCR beta CDR3 regions. The primer set for the first-round RT-PCR of the TCR CDR3 was HTBI. TCRdb ran MiXCR on the multiplex PCR reads and lists one entry per CDR3 protein. The table includes 150,000 or so distinct CDR3 sequences, around 8.9% detected once. Specimen: blood. These receptors were taken from a woman aged 18-29 years with Graves' hyperthyroidism that later progressed to Graves' ophthalmopathy.

This clonotype occurred many times. V gene TRBV7-3 combines with J gene TRBJ2-7, with D tentatively TRBD2 (5 bases). Trimming shortened V by 10 bases and J by 5 bases, and 15 bases separated the two germline ends. This CDR3 is built from 12 residues. Per germline, CDR1 SGHTA and CDR2 FQGTGA. CDR3 amino acids: CAMRGRGHEQYF. The DNA of the CDR3 is TGTGCCATGCGTGGGAGAGGCCACGAGCAGTACTTC.

This clonotype occurred many times. The V gene is TRBV30, the J gene TRBJ1-1, with D hard to call. V shed 4 bases and J shed 5 bases, with 11 bases lying between them. The CDR3 runs 12 residues. CDR1 is GTSNPN, CDR2 SVGIG, per germline (reference sequence). The CDR3 here is CAWKRENTEAFF. The CDR3, as DNA: TGTGCCTGGAAAAGGGAAAATACTGAAGCTTTCTTT.

V gene TRBV29-1 combines with J gene TRBJ1-1; D might be TRBD1 (6 bases). Germline assignment: CDR1 SQVTM and CDR2 ANQGSEA. The V gene lost 1 base and the J gene lost 1 base, with 16 bases spanning the gap. The CDR3 is made up of 16 amino acids. The CDR3 DNA reads as TGCAGCGTTGAAGGGGGGGGGGGCAATTGGAACACTGAAGCTTTCTTT. Translated: CSVEGGGGNWNTEAFF.

This clonotype was recorded a few times. This chain connects TRBV24-1 to TRBJ2-2, with 10 bases matching TRBD1. V lost 3 bases and J lost 6; bases outside the gene matches: 6. This CDR3 comprises 16 residues. The germline CDR1 and CDR2 sequences are KGHDR and SFDVKD. The CDR3 protein is CATSDRDRGLAGELFF. The CDR3 DNA reads TGTGCCACCAGTGATCGTGACAGGGGGCTCGCCGGGGAGCTGTTTTTT.

To note about this clonotype: Just one base apart from a much larger clone, this may be a read error. This chain links TRBV30 with TRBJ1-1; 8 nucleotides align to TRBD1. J lost 11 bases, V lost 2 bases, and 10 bases had no gene match. The germline V gene has CDR1 GTSNPN and CDR2 SVGIG (reference sequence). The length of the CDR3 is 13 residues. The CDR3 loop reads CAWSTSETGAAFF. Here the CDR3 DNA reads TGTGCCTGGAGTACCAGTGAGACAGGGGCGGCTTTCTTT.

This clonotype occurred many times. The chain uses TRBV20-1 and TRBJ2-5; 11 nucleotides match TRBD2. CDR3 length equals 19 residues. Trimming took 0 bases from V and 5 from J; bases not matched to a gene: 17. Germline V gene lookup returns CDR1 DFQATT and CDR2 SNEGSKA (reference sequence). The DNA for the CDR3 is TGCAGTGCTAGAGATGCCCTGGGGCTAGCGGGGGGTCCCATGGAGACCCAGTACTTC. Translating it yields CSARDALGLAGGPMETQYF.

This clonotype showed up many times. The chain employs TRBV7-3 and TRBJ2-5; possibly TRBD1 or TRBD2 for D (5 bases each). V was pared by 3 bases and J by 3 bases, with 8 bases between. The CDR3 has 13 residues. Germline V gene sequence: CDR1 SGHTA, CDR2 FQGTGA. The CDR3 nucleotides are TGTGCCAGCAGCTTTGGGACGGAAGAGACCCAGTACTTC. It encodes CASSFGTEETQYF.

This clonotype was detected many times. This sequence joins TRBV28 and TRBJ1-5, with D unclear. V gave up 5 bases and J gave up 3 bases, with 5 bases separating them. CDR1 and CDR2 (germline): MDHEN, SYDVKM. This CDR3 region has 12 residues. The CDR3 region has the DNA TGTGCCAGCAGTGCCAACAATCAGCCCCAGCATTTT. As protein: CASSANNQPQHF.

At least ten counts were recorded for this clonotype. The chain is built from TRBV28 and TRBJ2-5, with TRBD1 identical over 8 bases. Germline values: CDR1 MDHEN, CDR2 SYDVKM. The CDR3 has 15 amino acids. With 3 bases clipped from V and 5 bases from J, the junction kept 8 bases outside the gene matches. The CDR3 region is CASSFSPGGGETQYF. The CDR3 DNA reads as TGTGCCAGCAGTTTTAGCCCAGGGGGCGGTGAGACCCAGTACTTC.

The table lists this clonotype with many counts. This chain links TRBV7-9 with TRBJ2-3, with 13 bases identical to TRBD2. Germline trimming cut 4 bases from V and 3 bases from J; bases unmatched to any gene: 10. CDR1 is SEHNR and CDR2 is FQNEAQ in the germline V gene (reference sequence). The CDR3 contains 18 residues. CDR3: CASSSTSGRAVGTDTQYF. The DNA for the CDR3 is TGTGCCAGCAGCTCCACTAGCGGGAGGGCCGTCGGTACAGATACGCAGTATTTT.

The chain employs TRBV20-1 and TRBJ1-6; D unclear. CDR3 length: 15 amino acids. V was pared by 3 bases and J by 7 bases, with 16 bases between. Germline V lookup: CDR1 DFQATT, CDR2 SNEGSKA (reference sequence). CDR3 sequence: CSARDPRGDNSPLHF. CDR3 coding DNA: TGCAGTGCTAGGGACCCCCGGGGTGACAATTCACCCCTCCACTTT.

This clonotype was observed many times. The rearrangement joins TRBV28 to TRBJ1-4; D is ambiguous. The CDR3 is made up of 11 amino acids. Trimming shortened V by 3 bases and J by 4 bases, and 0 bases separated the two germline ends. Germline lookup yields CDR1 MDHEN and CDR2 SYDVKM. The CDR3 DNA is TGTGCCAGCAGTTTTAATGAAAAACTGTTTTTT. Protein sequence: CASSFNEKLFF.

This clonotype was counted ten times or more. This sequence joins TRBV6-2 or TRBV6-3 and TRBJ2-7; 7 nucleotides line up with TRBD1. CDR1 and CDR2 from the germline V gene are MNHEY and SVGEGT. The CDR3 is 13 residues long. V dropped 8 bases and J dropped 2; count of bases not matched to a gene: 6. The CDR3 DNA is TGTGCCAGCGGGCAGGGGGTTACCTACGAGCAGTACTTC. Residues: CASGQGVTYEQYF.

V is TRBV15 and J is TRBJ2-5; D call uncertain. The CDR3 sequence is 14 residues long. V shed 2 bases and J shed 5 bases, with 12 bases lying between them. Germline V gives CDR1 LNHNV, CDR2 YYDKDF (reference sequence). The chain's CDR3 is CATSRLPTVETQYF. CDR3 sequence (DNA): TGTGCCACCAGCAGACTCCCTACCGTGGAGACCCAGTACTTC. Supplemented by reference TRBV15 and TRBJ2-5, the full variable domain reads DAMVIQNPRYQVTQFGKPVTLSCSQTLNHNVMYWYQQKSSQAPKLLFHYYDKDFNNEADTPDNFQSRRPNTSFCFLDIRSPGLGDTAMYLCATSRLPTVETQYFGPGTRLLVL.

This clonotype was recorded at least ten times. The chain employs TRBV7-3 and TRBJ1-2, with TRBD1 as a possible D gene (5 bases). Germline loops: CDR1 SGHTA, CDR2 FQGTGA. This CDR3 comprises 14 residues. Trimming pared 4 bases from V and 5 bases from J, leaving 14 bases between. DNA for the CDR3: TGTGCCAGCAGCTCAGGGAATTTCGGATATGGCTACACCTTC. Amino acids: CASSSGNFGYGYTF. The full variable domain, with the rest looked up from reference TRBV7-3 and TRBJ1-2, is GAGVSQTPSNKVTEKGKYVELRCDPISGHTALYWYRQSLGQGPEFLIYFQGTGAADDSGLPNDRFFAVRPEGSVSTLKIQRTERGDSAVYLCASSSGNFGYGYTFGSGTRLTVV.

The V gene is TRBV14, the J gene TRBJ1-1, with 9 bases that match TRBD1. Germline V gene lookup returns CDR1 SGHDN and CDR2 FVKESK. The CDR3 totals 17 residues. V lost 2 bases to trimming and J lost 4 bases; unmatched junction nucleotides: 11. CDR3 nucleotides: TGTGCCAGCAGCCAATTACCACCCGGGACAGGGACCACTGAAGCTTTCTTT. Protein product: CASSQLPPGTGTTEAFF.

This clonotype was observed a few times. J is TRBJ1-4 and V is TRBV9; no clear D gene. The CDR3 extends over 16 amino acids. CDR1 is SGDLS, CDR2 YYNGEE, per germline. V was clipped by 2 bases and J by 1 base, with 12 bases between them. The CDR3 DNA reads TGTGCCAGCAGCGTGGGCACGAAGCAAACTAATGAAAAACTGTTTTTT. Translated: CASSVGTKQTNEKLFF.

This clonotype was seen a handful of times. This rearrangement joins TRBV10-3 to TRBJ1-1, with D hard to call. The V end lost 2 bases, the J end lost 4 bases, and 8 bases lay between the germline ends. Germline CDR1 and CDR2: ENHRY and SYGVKD. The CDR3 has 13 amino acids. The CDR3 coding sequence is TGTGCCATCAGTGAGAACGCGGGCACTGAAGCTTTCTTT. Its translation: CAISENAGTEAFF.

This clonotype was picked up many times. This chain uses TRBV30 with TRBJ1-5; 8 bases line up with TRBD1. This CDR3 spans 13 amino acids. V lost 1 base, J lost 5 bases, and 1 base stayed unmatched. CDR1 and CDR2 from the germline V gene are GTSNPN and SVGIG (reference sequence). CDR3 coding DNA: TGTGCCTGGAGTGACAGGGGGGATCAGCCCCAGCATTTT. Translation: CAWSDRGDQPQHF. The full variable domain, with the rest looked up from reference TRBV30 and TRBJ1-5, is SQTIHQWPATLVQPVGSPLSLECTVEGTSNPNLYWYRQAAGRGLQLLFYSVGIGQISSEVPQNLSASRPQDRQFILSSKKLLLSDSGFYLCAWSDRGDQPQHFGDGTRLSIL.

There are a few counts of this clonotype. The chain links TRBV3-1 to TRBJ1-4; the D is unclear. The CDR3 length is 12 residues. Germline loops: CDR1 LGHDT, CDR2 YNNKEL (reference sequence). V lost 3 bases and J 11 bases, leaving 10 bases between the germline ends. For the CDR3, the DNA is TGTGCCAGCAGCCAGGACGGTAATAAACTGTTTTTT. Translation gives CASSQDGNKLFF.

This clonotype appeared many times. The gene calls are TRBV27 and TRBJ1-2; D remains ambiguous. Germline values: CDR1 MNHEY, CDR2 SMNVEV (reference sequence). This CDR3 is built from 13 residues. V was shortened by 2 bases and J by 6 bases, with 10 bases between the two germline ends. The CDR3: CASSLHGGDGYTF. As DNA, the CDR3 is TGTGCCAGCAGTTTACATGGTGGAGATGGCTACACCTTC.

There are many counts of this clonotype. The rearrangement links TRBV29-1 to TRBJ2-1; TRBD2 aligns across 8 bases. Germline V gene lookup returns CDR1 SQVTM and CDR2 ANQGSEA. This CDR3 is 16 amino acids long. V trimming: 6 bases; J trimming: 6 bases; junction bases outside the gene matches: 16. For the CDR3, the DNA is TGCAGCGTCCAAGCCCTAATAGCGGGACCGAGCAATGAGCAGTTCTTC. Translating it yields CSVQALIAGPSNEQFF.

This clonotype was detected many times. The chain carries TRBV20-1 and TRBJ2-1; 12 positions match TRBD2. The CDR3 has 15 residues. V gave up 1 base and J gave up 8 bases; unmatched junction bases: 6. Germline assignment: CDR1 DFQATT and CDR2 SNEGSKA (reference sequence). In DNA, the CDR3 is TGCAGTGCTAGAGCACTAGCGGGAGGCCCCCATGAGCAGTTCTTC. This sequence encodes CSARALAGGPHEQFF.

This clonotype occurred a few times. The chain links TRBV12-3 or TRBV12-4 to TRBJ1-1; 7 nucleotides align to TRBD1. The V and J ends lost 2 bases and 5 bases, in that order; junction bases with no gene match: 8. CDR3 length: 15 amino acids. DNA for the CDR3: TGTGCCAGCAGTTTAAACAGGGGAACGGGTACTGAAGCTTTCTTT. Translating gives CASSLNRGTGTEAFF.

The table lists this clonotype with many counts. The chain is built from TRBV15 and TRBJ2-3; D gene unclear. The germline V gene has CDR1 LNHNV and CDR2 YYDKDF (reference sequence). This CDR3 region has 13 residues. The V end was cut by 7 bases, the J end by 5 bases, with 13 bases between. CDR3 sequence: CATMGSVGDTQYF. The CDR3 DNA reads as TGTGCCACCATGGGTTCAGTTGGAGATACGCAGTATTTT. The full variable domain, with the rest looked up from reference TRBV15 and TRBJ2-3, is DAMVIQNPRYQVTQFGKPVTLSCSQTLNHNVMYWYQQKSSQAPKLLFHYYDKDFNNEADTPDNFQSRRPNTSFCFLDIRSPGLGDTAMYLCATMGSVGDTQYFGPGTRLTVL.

This clonotype was recorded many times. The V and J genes are TRBV3-1 and TRBJ2-3, with TRBD2 as a possible D gene (6 bases). Trimming removed 0 bases from V and 0 bases from J, with 25 bases in between. The CDR3 has 21 amino acids. CDR1 is LGHDT, CDR2 YNNKEL, per germline (reference sequence). In DNA form, the CDR3 reads TGTGCCAGCAGCCAAGATCGAGCGGGCAGACTCGGTGCTGTTAGCACAGATACGCAGTATTTT. This gives the protein CASSQDRAGRLGAVSTDTQYF.

This clonotype was detected ten times or more. The gene calls are TRBV29-1 and TRBJ2-7; D might be TRBD1 or TRBD2, each matching 5 bases. The V and J ends lost 3 bases and 2 bases respectively, with 14 bases between them. The germline V gene has CDR1 SQVTM and CDR2 ANQGSEA. This CDR3 has 14 residues. CDR3: CSVESGTTPYEQYF. The CDR3 nucleotides are TGCAGCGTTGAGTCCGGGACGACCCCCTACGAGCAGTACTTC.

This clonotype was detected only a few times. This chain joins TRBV5-4 and TRBJ2-1, with 10 positions matching TRBD1. Germline V gives CDR1 SGHNT, CDR2 YYREEE (reference sequence). The CDR3 consists of 16 residues. V shed 0 bases and J 6 bases; nucleotides not matched to a gene: 6. The CDR3 spells CASSLAGDRGRNEQFF. In nucleotides, the CDR3 is TGTGCCAGCAGCTTGGCGGGGGACAGGGGACGCAATGAGCAGTTCTTC.

At least ten counts were recorded for this clonotype. The rearrangement uses TRBV9 and TRBJ2-3, with D perhaps matching TRBD2 (5 bases). Germline lookup yields CDR1 SGDLS and CDR2 YYNGEE. The CDR3 consists of 13 residues. V dropped 3 bases and J dropped 5 bases, with 10 bases sitting between them. The CDR3 DNA is TGTGCCAGCAGCGGAAAAGCGGTAGATACGCAGTATTTT. Its translation is CASSGKAVDTQYF.

This clonotype was counted a few times. The chain's CDR3 is CATSRDPGAQETQYF. CDR3 sequence (DNA): TGTGCCACCAGCAGAGATCCCGGAGCCCAAGAGACCCAGTACTTC. The chain carries TRBV15 and TRBJ2-5, with no clear D. Germline-derived CDR1 and CDR2 are LNHNV and YYDKDF (reference sequence). V lost 0 bases, J lost 1 base, and 9 bases lay in between. The CDR3 is 15 amino acids.